This T cell receptor (beta chain) was identified in a study of spatial heterogeneity in lung cancer (dated by TCRdb to about 2019). Study-wide context: Beta-chain transcripts were consistently detected in greater numbers than alpha-chain transcripts, which likely reflected higher beta-chain transcript abundance. In the raw uncorrected reads, each unique combination of TCR and UMI appeared on average more than ten times. TCR alpha and beta repertoires were quantitatively compared across multiple tumor regions, matched nontumor lung and blood in non-small cell lung cancer. The study linked features of the TCR repertoire to counts of nonsynonymous mutations, which were determined by whole-exome sequencing of tumor tissue. Both alpha and beta chains were TCR-sequenced in samples taken at surgery, namely 220 tumor regions, 64 matched nontumor lung samples and about 58 PBMC samples. The investigation overall reported the following: Ubiquitous expanded tumor TCRs were found in blood more often at tumor resection than at routine follow-up. Additional single-cell paired TCR alpha and beta sequencing was considered necessary to confirm, at a functional level, the hypothesis that regional TCRs recognize regional mutations.

Reading the label with the study, this specimen's time point is: sample taken at primary tumor resection. TCR sequencing used whole RNA extracted from tumor and nontumor lung tissue, or from cryopreserved PBMC samples, without cell sorting. The donors were some 76 patients from the lung TRACERx cohort who had early-stage, untreated non-small cell lung cancer. Only patients with enough RNA available from two or more tumor regions were chosen for TCR sequencing. This clonotype was seen many times. Its antigen has not been determined. The sample holds no much larger clone one base away, and base qualities are not on file. The CDR3 goes from the cysteine to the phenylalanine over 15 residues. Just the 45-base CDR3 DNA is kept, in frame starting at base 1. Trimmed from V: 7 bases; trimmed from J: 0 bases; junction bases lacking a gene match: 5. According to the germline V gene (reference sequence), CDR1 reads LNHDA and CDR2 reads SQIVND.

Library method: 5' RACE. TCRdb records NextSeq 500 as the sequencer. The TCR library protocol attached a unique molecular identifier to each TCR cDNA molecule to allow correction of PCR and sequencing errors. The authors processed their data as follows. Decombinator tools were used for TCR identification, UMI-based error correction and CDR3 extraction. Expanded TCRs were defined as those above a frequency of 2 per 1,000, corresponding to the top 1% of the tumor frequency distribution. Renyi diversity was computed with the R vegan package after each repertoire had been subsampled 100 times to 5,000 TCRs. CDR3 similarity networks were built from amino acid triplet string-kernel similarity, with CDR3s being connected when pairwise similarity was above 0.82. TCRdb reprocessing: public reads trimmed at Q25 with fastp, clones called with MiXCR, in-frame beta chains kept. CDR3 protein sequences are deduplicated, and each keeps its most common genes and DNA. Clone size and V and J calls follow TCRdb, not the original study. Recorded for this sample are 25,000 or so distinct CDR3 sequences; 9.5% to 15% of them occurred a single time. The ten biggest clones cover around 23% of the sample.

The sequence joins TRBV19 to TRBJ1-5; 8 bases in the middle match TRBD1. Source: PBMCs, taken at surgery. This clonotype originated in a female donor with early-stage non-small cell lung cancer. The DNA is as follows: TGTGCCAGTAAGCCAGGGGGCGATAGCAATCAGCCCCAGCATTTT. It codes for CASKPGGDSNQPQHF.